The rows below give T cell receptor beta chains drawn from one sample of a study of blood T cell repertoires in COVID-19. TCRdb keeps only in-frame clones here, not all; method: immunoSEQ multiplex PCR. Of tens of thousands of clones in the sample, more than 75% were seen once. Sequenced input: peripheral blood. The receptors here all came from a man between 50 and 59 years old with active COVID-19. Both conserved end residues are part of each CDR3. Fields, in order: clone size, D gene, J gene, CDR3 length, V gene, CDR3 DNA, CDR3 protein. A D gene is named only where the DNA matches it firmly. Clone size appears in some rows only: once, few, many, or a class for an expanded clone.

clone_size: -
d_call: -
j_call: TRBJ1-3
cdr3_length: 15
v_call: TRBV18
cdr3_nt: TGTGCCAGCTCACCCCAAGCAGGCGCTGGAAACACCATATATTTT
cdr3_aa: CASSPQAGAGNTIYF

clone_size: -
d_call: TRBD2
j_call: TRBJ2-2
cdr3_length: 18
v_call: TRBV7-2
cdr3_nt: TGTGCCAGCAGCGCTAGCGGATCAAAATCATCAAAATCCGGGGAGCTGTTTTTT
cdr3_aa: CASSASGSKSSKSGELFF

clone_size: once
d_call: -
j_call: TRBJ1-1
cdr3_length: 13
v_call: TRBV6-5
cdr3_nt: TGTGCCAGCAGTCCGAGTGGGAACACTGAAGCTTTCTTT
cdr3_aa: CASSPSGNTEAFF

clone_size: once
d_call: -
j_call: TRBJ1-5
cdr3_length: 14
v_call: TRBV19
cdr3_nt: TGTGCCAGTAGTATAAGGAGTAGCAATCAGCCCCAGCATTTT
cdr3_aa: CASSIRSSNQPQHF

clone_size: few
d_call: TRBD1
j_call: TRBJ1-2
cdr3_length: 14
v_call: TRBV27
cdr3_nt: TGTGCCAGCAGTTCCGGCGACAGGGTCTATGGCTACACCTTC
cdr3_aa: CASSSGDRVYGYTF

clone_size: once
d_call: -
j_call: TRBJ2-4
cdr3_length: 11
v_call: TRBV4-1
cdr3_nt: TGCGCCAGCAGCCTCCAGAGTATGGGGCACTTC
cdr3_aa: CASSLQSMGHF

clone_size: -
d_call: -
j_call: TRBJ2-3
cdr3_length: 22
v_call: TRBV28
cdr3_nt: TGTGCCAGCAGTTTATGGGCCGGCGACAGGGTAAGACTAGCGAGACCCCCAGATACGCAGTATTTT
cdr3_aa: CASSLWAGDRVRLARPPDTQYF

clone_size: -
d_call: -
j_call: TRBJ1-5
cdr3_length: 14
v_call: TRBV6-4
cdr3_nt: TGTGCCAGCAGTGACGAGGGTTACAATCAGCCCCAGCATTTT
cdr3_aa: CASSDEGYNQPQHF

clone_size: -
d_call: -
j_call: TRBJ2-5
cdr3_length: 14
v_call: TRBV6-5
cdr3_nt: TGTGCCAGCAGTTACTCCCGGGGGGCAGAGACCCAGTACTTC
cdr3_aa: CASSYSRGAETQYF

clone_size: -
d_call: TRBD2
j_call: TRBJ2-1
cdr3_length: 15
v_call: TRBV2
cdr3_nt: TGTGCCAGCAGACCCGGGACTAGCGGGGGAAATGAGCAGTTCTTC
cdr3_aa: CASRPGTSGGNEQFF

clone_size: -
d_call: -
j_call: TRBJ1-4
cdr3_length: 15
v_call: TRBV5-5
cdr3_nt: TGTGCCAGCAGCTTTGTGGCCTCCGGGGGTGAAAAACTGTTTTTT
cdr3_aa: CASSFVASGGEKLFF

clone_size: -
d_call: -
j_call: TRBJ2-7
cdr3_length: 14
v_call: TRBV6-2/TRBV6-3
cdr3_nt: TGTGCCAGCAGTTCGCCACTACGCTCCTACGAGCAGTACTTC
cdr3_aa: CASSSPLRSYEQYF

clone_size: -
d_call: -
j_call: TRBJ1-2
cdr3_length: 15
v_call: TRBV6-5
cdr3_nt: TGTGCCAGCAGTTACTCTGTCGCGGCAGAATATGGCTACACCTTC
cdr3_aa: CASSYSVAAEYGYTF

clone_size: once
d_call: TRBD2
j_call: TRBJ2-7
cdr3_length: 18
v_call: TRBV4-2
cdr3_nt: TGTGCCAGCAGCCAAGGACTAGCGGGTATCGAGGGGACCTACGAGCAGTACTTC
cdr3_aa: CASSQGLAGIEGTYEQYF

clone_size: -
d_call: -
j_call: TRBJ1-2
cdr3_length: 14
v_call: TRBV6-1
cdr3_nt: TGTGCCAGCAGTGAGGCGGGACTATACTATGGCTACACCTTC
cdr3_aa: CASSEAGLYYGYTF

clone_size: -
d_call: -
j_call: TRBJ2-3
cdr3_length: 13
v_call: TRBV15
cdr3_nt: TGTGCCACCAGCAGAGCGCAGGCAGATACGCAGTATTTT
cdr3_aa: CATSRAQADTQYF

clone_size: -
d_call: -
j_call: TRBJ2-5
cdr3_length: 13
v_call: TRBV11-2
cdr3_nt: TGTGCCAGCATCAAAGAAGGAGGAGAGACCCAGTACTTC
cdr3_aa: CASIKEGGETQYF

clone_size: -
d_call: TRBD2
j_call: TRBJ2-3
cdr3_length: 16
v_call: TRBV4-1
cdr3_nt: TGCGCCAGCAGGCGGTCGGGGCGGGAGGGGCCAGATACGCAGTATTTT
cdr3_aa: CASRRSGREGPDTQYF

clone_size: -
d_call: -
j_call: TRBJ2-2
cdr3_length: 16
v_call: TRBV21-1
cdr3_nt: TGTGCCAGCAACCCCTACTCTCGGCGGGACACCGGGGAGCTGTTTTTT
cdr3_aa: CASNPYSRRDTGELFF

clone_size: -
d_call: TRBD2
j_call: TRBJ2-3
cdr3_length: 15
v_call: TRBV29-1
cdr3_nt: TGCAGCGTTGAAGGGAGCGGGGGGCGGGCAGATACGCAGTATTTT
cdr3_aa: CSVEGSGGRADTQYF

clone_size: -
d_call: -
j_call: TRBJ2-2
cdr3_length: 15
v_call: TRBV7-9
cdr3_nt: TGTGCCAGCCGCTCCGGGACTTTGAACACCGGGGAGCTGTTTTTT
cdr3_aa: CASRSGTLNTGELFF

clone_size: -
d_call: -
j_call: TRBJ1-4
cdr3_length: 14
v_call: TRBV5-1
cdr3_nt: TGCGCCAGCAGCCTGACTGGTGAGTCGTATAGGCTGTTTTTT
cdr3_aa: CASSLTGESYRLFF

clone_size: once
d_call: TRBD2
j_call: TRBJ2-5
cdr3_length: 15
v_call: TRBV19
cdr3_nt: TGTGCCAGTAGTATAAGGGGGCTAGCGGGGCTGACCCAGTACTTC
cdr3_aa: CASSIRGLAGLTQYF

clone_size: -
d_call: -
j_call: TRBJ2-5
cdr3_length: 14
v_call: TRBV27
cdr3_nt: TGTGCCAGCAGCCGGAGTTGGGTAGGAGAGACCCAGTACTTC
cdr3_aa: CASSRSWVGETQYF

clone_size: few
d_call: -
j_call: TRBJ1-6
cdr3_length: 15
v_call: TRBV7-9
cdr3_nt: TGTGCCAGCAGCTTAACCCAGGGCTCTAATTCACCCCTCCACTTT
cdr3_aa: CASSLTQGSNSPLHF

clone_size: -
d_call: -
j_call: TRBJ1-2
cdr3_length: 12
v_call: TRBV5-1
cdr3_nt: TGCGCCAGCAGCTCGTCCCGGCGGGGCTACACCTTC
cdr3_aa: CASSSSRRGYTF